This TCR beta chain is drawn from a study of blood T cell repertoires in COVID-19. Authors' processing steps: Estimation of nucleated cell counts was performed using reference gene primer amplification. Libraries were prepared by immunoSEQ multiplex PCR; TCRdb keeps only in-frame clonotypes and omits some of them. The D gene and trimming were derived from the DNA, and the V and J assignments and clone size from that table. The repertoire holds fewer than 450,000 clones, with around 90% as singletons. The V gene end was trimmed by 4 bases and the J gene end by 1 base; junction bases not matched to a gene: 4. The CDR3 totals 14 residues. The germline V gene encodes CDR1 LNHDA and CDR2 SQIVND (reference sequence).

This clonotype was obtained from a woman aged 40 to 49 with acute COVID-19. The sample was PBMCs or T cells enriched from blood (not recorded which). The V call is TRBV19, the J call TRBJ2-7; the match to TRBD1 covers 7 bases. CDR3 nucleotides: TGTGCCAGTAGTAATGGCAGGGGGTCCTACGAGCAGTACTTC. Translation gives CASSNGRGSYEQYF.